This paragraph covers one TCR beta chain sequence. The authors sequenced patients whose flow cytometry had shown CD8+CD57+ cell expansion. Each patient had severe acquired aplastic anemia. The sample belongs to a study of CD8+CD57+ T cells in acquired aplastic anemia. Overall study context: The average for DNA from sorted CD4+ and CD8+ cells was 3 to 3.5 ug.

Investigators profiled TCR beta VDJ and CDR3 from genomic DNA template. Using its own MiXCR run on the reads, TCRdb lists one record per CDR3 protein. Of approximately 180,000 distinct CDR3 sequences listed, roughly 65% are singletons. The CDR3 covers 16 residues. The germline gives CDR1 WNHNN, CDR2 SYGVQD (reference sequence). V lost 4 bases and J lost 6; bases outside the gene matches: 11. The chain carries TRBV10-1 and TRBJ2-3; 9 nucleotides line up with TRBD1. The TCR was taken from a human donor with aplastic anemia. The sequencing input was sorted CD4+, CD8+, or CD8+CD57+ T cells (not recorded which) from PBMCs. DNA of the CDR3: TGCGCCAGCAGTGGGCTCCGGGACAGGGTAGCTGATACGCAGTATTTT. It translates to CASSGLRDRVADTQYF.